One and the same sample provided the 26 T cell receptor beta chains below, sequenced in a study of follicular helper T cells after annual influenza vaccination. Time point reported: 2014-2015 season, pre-vaccination. TCRdb's copy holds only in-frame clones and misses some; the assay was immunoSEQ multiplex PCR. Here the sample spans 27,000 or so clones, 80% to 90% being singletons. The starting material was CXCR5+ CD38- circulating T follicular helper cells from blood, obtained on the day of influenza vaccination. The subset denotes: circulating Tfh, non-naive CD4+CXCR5+PD-1+ (ICOS+CD38+ or ICOS-CD38-). These receptor sequences come from an adult who received the influenza vaccine.

The genes are TRBV5-6 and TRBJ1-1; D may be TRBD1 (6 bases). The CDR3 length is 13 residues. The V end was cut by 5 bases, the J end by 6 bases, with 14 bases between. Germline CDR1 is SGHDT and CDR2 is YYEEEE. The CDR3 is CASRLDRYSEAFF. CDR3 bases: TGTGCCAGCAGACTGGACAGATACTCTGAAGCTTTCTTT.

CDR3 in DNA: TGTGCCAGCAGTTTAGGGGACGCGGGGAGCGACGAGCAGTACTTC. Its protein is CASSLGDAGSDEQYF. This chain joins TRBV27 and TRBJ2-7, with D possibly matching TRBD2 (6 bases). Germline V lookup: CDR1 MNHEY, CDR2 SMNVEV (reference sequence). V dropped 2 bases and J dropped 5 bases, with 16 bases sitting between them. The CDR3 consists of 15 residues.

The chain recombines TRBV19 with TRBJ2-2; TRBD1 agrees at 9 bases. Germline CDR1 is LNHDA and CDR2 is SQIVND (reference sequence). V shed 8 bases, J shed 7 bases, and the junction held 11 bases outside the gene matches. The CDR3 is 15 amino acids. The CDR3 bases are TGTGCCAGTTCGGGACAGGGAAACGATGGCGGGGAGCTGTTTTTT. Residues: CASSGQGNDGGELFF. Drawing the rest from reference TRBV19 and TRBJ2-2, the complete variable domain is DGGITQSPKYLFRKEGQNVTLSCEQNLNHDAMYWYRQDPGQGLRLIYYSQIVNDFQKGDIAEGYSVSREKKESFPLTVTSAQKNPTAFYLCASSGQGNDGGELFFGEGSRLTVL.

This clone was detected once. Within the sample, other DNA sequences also encode this same CDR3. The J gene is TRBJ2-1, the V gene TRBV6-4, with TRBD2 identical over 8 bases. This CDR3 comprises 15 residues. Per germline, CDR1 MRHNA and CDR2 SNTAGT. Trimming at V came to 6 bases and at J to 0 bases, leaving 4 bases not matched to a gene. The CDR3 DNA is TGTGCCAGCAGCCGAACTAGCGGCTCCTACAATGAGCAGTTCTTC. This codes for CASSRTSGSYNEQFF.

The rearrangement links TRBV7-9 to TRBJ2-7; maybe TRBD1 (6 bases). Trimming left V 5 bases short and J 6 bases short, with 20 bases between. Germline V gene sequence: CDR1 SEHNR, CDR2 FQNEAQ (reference sequence). The CDR3 is 15 amino acids. The CDR3 sequence is CASSTTGFEGSEQYF. The CDR3, as DNA: TGTGCCAGCAGCACCACAGGGTTTGAGGGCAGCGAGCAGTACTTC. Based on the CDR3 plus reference TRBV7-9 and TRBJ2-7, the full variable domain is DTGVSQNPRHKITKRGQNVTFRCDPISEHNRLYWYRQTLGQGPEFLTYFQNEAQLEKSRLLSDRFSAERPKGSFSTLEIQRTEQGDSAMYLCASSTTGFEGSEQYFGPGTRLTVT.

The CDR3 DNA sequence: TGTGCCAGCAGAAAGGGACTAGCGGGAGACTCTGAGACCCAGTACTTC. It codes for CASRKGLAGDSETQYF. V usage is TRBV2 and J usage is TRBJ2-5; 14 bases match TRBD2. The length of the CDR3 is 16 residues. Per the germline V gene, CDR1 is SNHLY and CDR2 is FYNNEI. Trimming at V came to 6 bases and at J to 5 bases, leaving 8 bases not matched to a gene. Drawing the rest from reference TRBV2 and TRBJ2-5, the complete variable domain is EPEVTQTPSHQVTQMGQEVILRCVPISNHLYFYWYRQILGQKVEFLVSFYNNEISEKSEIFDDQFSVERPDGSNFTLKIRSTKLEDSAMYFCASRKGLAGDSETQYFGPGTRLLVL.

This clone came up once. V usage is TRBV30 and J usage is TRBJ2-7; the match to TRBD2 covers 14 bases. The CDR3 has 15 amino acids. The germline V gene has CDR1 GTSNPN and CDR2 SVGIG (reference sequence). V shed 4 bases and J 6 bases; nucleotides not matched to a gene: 8. CDR3 DNA: TGTGCCTGGAACCATGGGACTAGCGGGAGTCGCGAGCAGTACTTC. The encoded protein is CAWNHGTSGSREQYF.

This clone was detected a few times. This chain joins TRBV10-3 and TRBJ1-1; TRBD1 aligns across 12 bases. V lost 6 bases to trimming and J lost 4 bases; unmatched junction nucleotides: 3. The germline gives CDR1 ENHRY, CDR2 SYGVKD. The CDR3 is 14 residues long. CDR3 region: CAIRGQGAITEAFF. The CDR3 nucleotides are TGTGCCATCAGGGGACAGGGGGCGATCACTGAAGCTTTCTTT.

CDR3 sequence reads: CSVELAGGADTQYF. The CDR3 bases are TGCAGCGTTGAACTAGCGGGGGGTGCGGATACGCAGTATTTT. The V call is TRBV29-1, the J call TRBJ2-3; 11 bases agree with TRBD2. The CDR3 totals 14 residues. Losses at the gene ends were 2 bases for V and 6 bases for J; bases not matched to a gene: 4. Germline CDR1 and CDR2: SQVTM and ANQGSEA.

The chain couples TRBV27 to TRBJ2-2; 11 bases agree with TRBD2. The CDR3 has 17 residues. Germline V gives CDR1 MNHEY, CDR2 SMNVEV (reference sequence). Trimming removed 5 bases from V and 4 bases from J; junction bases left unmatched: 9. The CDR3 coding sequence is TGTGCCAGCAGTCCGAGACCGGGACTAGCGGTCACCGGGGAGCTGTTTTTT. It yields the protein CASSPRPGLAVTGELFF.

The chain links TRBV28 to TRBJ1-5; tentative D call: TRBD1 (5 bases). V was cut by 6 bases and J by 7 bases, with 19 bases left in between. Germline CDR1 MDHEN, CDR2 SYDVKM. CDR3 length: 15 amino acids. CDR3 sequence (DNA): TGTGCCAGCAGGCGGGGGGTATCTTCGGGACAGCCCCAGCATTTT. This sequence encodes CASRRGVSSGQPQHF. The entire variable domain, with the rest obtained from reference TRBV28 and TRBJ1-5, is as follows: DVKVTQSSRYLVKRTGEKVFLECVQDMDHENMFWYRQDPGLGLRLIYFSYDVKMKEKGDIPEGYSVSREKKERFSLILESASTNQTSMYLCASRRGVSSGQPQHFGDGTRLSIL.

This clone was seen more than once but under ten times. V gene TRBV7-9 combines with J gene TRBJ2-1; weak D call: TRBD2 (5 bases). The V gene's germline CDR1 is SEHNR and CDR2 FQNEAQ (reference sequence). The length of the CDR3 is 15 residues. The germline V and J ends were trimmed by 2 bases and 1 base, with 9 bases remaining between them. The CDR3 region has the DNA TGTGCCAGCAGCTTATACGCGGGTTCCTACAATGAGCAGTTCTTC. Translating gives CASSLYAGSYNEQFF.

This chain connects TRBV6-6 to TRBJ1-1, with D possibly TRBD1 on 6 matching bases. The V gene's germline CDR1 is MNHNY and CDR2 SVGAGI (reference sequence). V was trimmed by 8 bases and J by 1 base, leaving 14 bases between them. The CDR3 runs to 14 residues. The CDR3 nucleotides are TGTGCCAGCGACCGAGGGGGAAGGAACACTGAAGCTTTCTTT. Its translation is CASDRGGRNTEAFF.

With regard to this clone: Other DNA sequences in this sample translate to the same CDR3. J is TRBJ1-1 and V is TRBV18; TRBD1 aligns across 8 bases. Germline V gene lookup returns CDR1 KGHSH and CDR2 LQKENI. This CDR3 contains 16 residues. V trimming: 2 bases; J trimming: 0 bases; junction bases outside the gene matches: 5. CDR3 sequence: CASSPRQGNMNTEAFF. Here the CDR3 DNA reads TGTGCCAGCTCACCAAGACAGGGGAACATGAACACTGAAGCTTTCTTT.

The chain couples TRBV5-5 to TRBJ1-6; D is possibly TRBD1 (6 bases). The CDR3 extends over 15 amino acids. Between the trimmed V and J ends, which lost 6 bases and 8 bases, there was a span of 18 bases. Germline V gene lookup returns CDR1 SGHKS and CDR2 YYEKEE (reference sequence). CDR3 sequence (DNA): TGTGCCAGCACCCAGGGGTTAGGGATTGATTCACCCCTCCACTTT. It encodes CASTQGLGIDSPLHF.

The chain couples TRBV15 to TRBJ2-5, with 8 positions matching TRBD2. This CDR3 has 15 amino acids. V gave up 6 bases and J gave up 11 bases; unmatched junction bases: 17. Germline assignment: CDR1 LNHNV and CDR2 YYDKDF (reference sequence). CDR3 amino acids: CATRDTSGSSGEQYF. The CDR3 coding sequence is TGTGCCACCAGGGACACTAGCGGCAGCTCGGGGGAGCAGTACTTC.

The chain carries TRBV19 and TRBJ2-2; D is possibly TRBD1 (6 bases). The germline V gene encodes CDR1 LNHDA and CDR2 SQIVND (reference sequence). Trimming left V 0 bases short and J 7 bases short, with 6 bases between. The CDR3 runs to 13 residues. CDR3 in amino acids: CASSIEGGGELFF. In nucleotides, the CDR3 is TGTGCCAGTAGTATAGAAGGGGGCGGGGAGCTGTTTTTT. The full variable domain, its missing parts supplied by reference TRBV19 and TRBJ2-2, is DGGITQSPKYLFRKEGQNVTLSCEQNLNHDAMYWYRQDPGQGLRLIYYSQIVNDFQKGDIAEGYSVSREKKESFPLTVTSAQKNPTAFYLCASSIEGGGELFFGEGSRLTVL.

The rearrangement links TRBV6-5 to TRBJ1-5, with TRBD1 identical over 8 bases. The CDR3 runs 14 residues. J was trimmed by 11 bases and V by 6 bases; bases with no gene match: 12. Germline CDR1 MNHEY, CDR2 SVGAGI. The CDR3 region has the DNA TGTGCCAGCAGACCCGGACAGGGACTGCGAGCCCAGCATTTT. It specifies CASRPGQGLRAQHF.

The sample holds one count of this clone. The gene calls are TRBV5-1 and TRBJ1-3; the match to TRBD1 covers 7 bases. The length of the CDR3 is 15 residues. Germline CDR1 reads SGHRS; CDR2 reads YFSETQ. With 5 bases clipped from V and 0 bases from J, the junction kept 5 bases outside the gene matches. The CDR3 is CASSRDSDSGNTIYF. As DNA, the CDR3 is TGCGCCAGCAGTCGGGACAGCGACTCTGGAAACACCATATATTTT.

The chain links TRBV5-4 to TRBJ2-3; 9 nucleotides match TRBD1. Trimming took 4 bases from V and 6 from J; bases not matched to a gene: 6. Germline values: CDR1 SGHNT, CDR2 YYREEE (reference sequence). This CDR3 comprises 14 residues. DNA for the CDR3: TGTGCCAGCAGCGTACAGGGGGCGGCGGATACGCAGTATTTT. This translates into CASSVQGAADTQYF.

The V gene is TRBV7-2, the J gene TRBJ2-7, with D tentatively TRBD1 (5 bases). CDR1 is SGHTA and CDR2 is FQGNSA in the germline V gene. The CDR3 covers 14 residues. V was cut by 5 bases and J by 0 bases, with 11 bases left in between. Here the CDR3 reads CASSLLGASYEQYF. The DNA for the CDR3 is TGTGCCAGCAGCCTCCTTGGGGCCTCCTACGAGCAGTACTTC. Full variable domain (outside the CDR3, taken from reference TRBV7-2 and TRBJ2-7): GAGVSQSPSNKVTEKGKDVELRCDPISGHTALYWYRQSLGQGLEFLIYFQGNSAPDKSGLPSDRFSAERTGGSVSTLTIQRTQQEDSAVYLCASSLLGASYEQYFGPGTRLTVT.

V gene TRBV14 combines with J gene TRBJ1-3; the D gene is possibly TRBD1 (5 bases). V gave up 1 base and J gave up 4 bases, with 20 bases separating them. CDR1 SGHDN and CDR2 FVKESK come from the germline V gene. The CDR3 totals 18 residues. The CDR3 DNA reads as TGTGCCAGCAGCCAAGGTCAGGGAAGGATACGTCAAGGAAACACCATATATTTT. It is translated as CASSQGQGRIRQGNTIYF.

V gene TRBV28 combines with J gene TRBJ1-2; TRBD1 aligns across 7 bases. With 4 bases clipped from V and 6 bases from J, the junction kept 8 bases outside the gene matches. In germline, CDR1 is MDHEN, CDR2 SYDVKM. The CDR3 contains 14 residues. CDR3 sequence (DNA): TGTGCCAGCAGTTCAGGGACAGCGGGGGATGGCTACACCTTC. Amino acid sequence: CASSSGTAGDGYTF.

The chain is built from TRBV18 and TRBJ2-3, with D perhaps TRBD2 (6 bases). From germline, CDR1 is KGHSH and CDR2 LQKENI. V lost 4 bases and J lost 2, with 13 bases in between. The CDR3 length is 15 residues. The DNA of the CDR3 is TGTGCCAGCTCACGGCCCGGAGGGGACACAGATACGCAGTATTTT. Translation: CASSRPGGDTDTQYF.

The CDR3 is CASRIGTGYWNEQFF. The CDR3 DNA reads as TGTGCCAGCAGGATCGGGACAGGGTATTGGAATGAGCAGTTCTTC. The chain employs TRBV6-1 and TRBJ2-1; 9 bases are a match to TRBD1. The CDR3 is made up of 15 amino acids. Germline CDR1 reads MNHNS; CDR2 reads SASEGT. Trimming cost V 6 bases and J 7 bases; bases outside gene matches: 10.

The chain recombines TRBV10-3 with TRBJ2-1; TRBD1 agrees at 8 bases. The germline CDR1 and CDR2 sequences are ENHRY and SYGVKD. This CDR3 comprises 15 residues. The V and J ends lost 4 bases and 7 bases, in that order; junction bases with no gene match: 9. CDR3 in amino acids: CAISAQGTGRNEQFF. The CDR3 nucleotides are TGTGCCATCAGTGCACAGGGGACAGGTCGGAATGAGCAGTTCTTC.